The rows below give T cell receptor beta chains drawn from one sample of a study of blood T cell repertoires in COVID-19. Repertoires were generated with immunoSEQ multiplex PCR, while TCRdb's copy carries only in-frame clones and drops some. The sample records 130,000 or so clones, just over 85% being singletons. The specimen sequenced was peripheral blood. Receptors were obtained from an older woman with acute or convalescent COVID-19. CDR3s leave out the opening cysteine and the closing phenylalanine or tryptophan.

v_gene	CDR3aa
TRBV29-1	SVRVGGTGELF
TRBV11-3	ASSVAGDTQY
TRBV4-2	ASSLSRASGAYEQF
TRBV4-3	ASSQDSGTGVWTQY
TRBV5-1	ASSPRLAGSQETQY
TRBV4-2	ASSQGQRGATDTQY
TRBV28	ASSHGQDPGGGT
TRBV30	AWSRGIDQPQH
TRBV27	ASSHPQGANTEAF
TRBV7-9	ASSLANPEQY
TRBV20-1	SASGTSGLRYNEQF
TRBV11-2	ASSFLLGGVSYEQY
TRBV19	ASTLDRGNYGYT
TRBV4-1	ASSREGPGNTIY
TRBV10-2	ASRIRDRGSPDQETQY
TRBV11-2	ASSFASGGLPQETQY
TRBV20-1	SARVVEAF
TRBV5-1	ASSSGTASYEQY
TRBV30	AWSVLSGGPGTQY
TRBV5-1	ASSLPTGRGTEAF
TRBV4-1	ASSQDGARGTSTDTQY
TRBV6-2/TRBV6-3	ASSVLGNTGELF
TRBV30	AWRSYGYGYT
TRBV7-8	ASSLVGGRFTGELF
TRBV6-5	ASSYTGGPMSNEQF
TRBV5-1	ASSETQGDDTQY
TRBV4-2	ASSREGQGGYT
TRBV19	ASSIGAQGGIETQY
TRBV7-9	ASSPTGSRAGASYGYT
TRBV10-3	AIGGGSEQY
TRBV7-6	ASSGYREDSLYNEQF
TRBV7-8	ASSLALGQGSTYEQY
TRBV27	ASSLGEGSPLH
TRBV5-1	ASMRDSYYEQY
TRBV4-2	ASSQELQVLANYGYT
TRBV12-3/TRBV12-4	ASSSGEVTEAF